This TCR beta chain originates from a study of blood T cell repertoires in COVID-19. Study information: Samples taken during acute and convalescent COVID-19 were collected in the United States, Italy and Spain.

Looked up from germline, CDR1 is SGDLS and CDR2 is YYNGEE. The CDR3 loop spans 13 amino acids. V lost 0 bases, J lost 6 bases, and 9 bases lay in between. Across fewer than 25 US areas, participants ranged in age from roughly 18 to 95 years. Sequencing was performed with immunoSEQ multiplex PCR; in TCRdb, only in-frame clones are kept and a portion is missing. The repertoire holds about 200,000 clones, more than 70% seen once, with about 6% in the top ten. The sample comprised PBMCs or T cells enriched from blood (not recorded which). The chain employs TRBV9 and TRBJ1-2; D is perhaps TRBD1 (6 bases). The sequence derives from a man aged 40-49 years with acute COVID-19. The CDR3 is CASSVAHRDGYTF. As DNA, the CDR3 is TGTGCCAGCAGCGTAGCACACAGGGATGGCTACACCTTC.